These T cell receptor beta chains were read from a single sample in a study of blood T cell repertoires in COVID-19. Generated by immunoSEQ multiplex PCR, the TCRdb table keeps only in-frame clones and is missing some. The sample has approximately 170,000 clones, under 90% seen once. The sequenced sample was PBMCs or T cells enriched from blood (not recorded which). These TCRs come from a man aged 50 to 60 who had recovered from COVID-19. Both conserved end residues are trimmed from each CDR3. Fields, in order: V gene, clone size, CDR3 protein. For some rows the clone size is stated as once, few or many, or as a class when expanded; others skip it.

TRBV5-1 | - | ASSATDNSPLH
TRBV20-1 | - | SASTSGGGYT
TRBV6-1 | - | ASSDWGGRRTGELF
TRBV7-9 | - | ASSSDINSPLH
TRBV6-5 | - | ASRPGGGLFGYT
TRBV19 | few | ATALRQGTNYGYT
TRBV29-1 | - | SVVDRAGNTIY
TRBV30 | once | ASQGQGNQPQH
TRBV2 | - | AILNREGNYGYT
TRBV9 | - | ASSPGLASSYEQY
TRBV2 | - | ASKKDRATLNEKLF
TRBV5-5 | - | ASSSYASGGGNTIY
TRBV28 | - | ASSLVLGGTSPLH
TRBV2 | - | ASSVERPTKNIQY
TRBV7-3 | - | ASSLSSGISYEQY
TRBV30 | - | AWSVRREAF
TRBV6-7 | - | ASSPQDGTSVN
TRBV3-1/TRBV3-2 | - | ASSQANTRRWETQY
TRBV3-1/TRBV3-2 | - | ASRERGNSYNEQF
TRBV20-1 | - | SAPTLYGYT
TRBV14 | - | ASSPSGTGVNTEAF
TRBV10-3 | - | AISERDLRAGGNSPLH
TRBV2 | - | ASTNWWEQF
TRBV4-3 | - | ASSQGFNGLAADTQY
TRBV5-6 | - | ASSLRQPTSPLH
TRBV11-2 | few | ASSAWDNTPLH
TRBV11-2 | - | ASSFGTGGFGELF
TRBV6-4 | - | ASSESGVNTGELF
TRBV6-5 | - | ATDAGSGANVLT
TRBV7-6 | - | ASSLALLADNEQF
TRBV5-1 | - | ASSDDGGYGYT
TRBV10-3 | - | AIKGDSNQPQH
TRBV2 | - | ASSDRSSYNSPLH
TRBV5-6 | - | ASSLEGLTVPAGYNEQF
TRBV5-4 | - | ASSTHSGANVLT
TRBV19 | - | ASSIEAETEAF
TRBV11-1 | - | ASSPRVAGAGEQF
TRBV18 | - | ASSPSTAGGGNYGYT
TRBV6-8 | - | AQGAPCGSSGNTIY
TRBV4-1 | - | ASSRDNVGMENIQY
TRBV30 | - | AWAGYSNTGELF
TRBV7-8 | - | ASSLAVGALWTEAF
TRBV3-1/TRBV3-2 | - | ASSQRGESNQPQH
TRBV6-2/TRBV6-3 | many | ASSPLEREHTEAF
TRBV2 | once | ASSESGLGTYEQY